What follows are 30 T cell receptor beta chains derived from one specimen sequenced in a study of CD4 T cells in relation to SARS-CoV-2 and coronaviruses. Libraries were prepared by immunoSEQ multiplex PCR; TCRdb keeps only in-frame clonotypes and omits some of them. The table records 30,000 to 45,000 clones, under 85% of them present only once. Their antigen targets remain unknown. The sequencing input was memory CD4+ T cells from PBMCs, cultured in vitro. Source of these receptors: an adult with COVID-19.

This clone has only a few counts. V and J are TRBV27 and TRBJ2-2, with D unclear. CDR3 length equals 13 residues. With 3 bases removed from V and 7 bases from J, the gap between germline ends came to 9 bases. Germline values: CDR1 MNHEY, CDR2 SMNVEV (reference sequence). The CDR3 loop is CASSFRTRGELFF. The CDR3 DNA is TGTGCCAGCAGTTTCCGGACCCGCGGGGAGCTGTTTTTT.

This chain joins TRBV7-9 and TRBJ1-6; D is unresolved. Trimming pared 2 bases from V and 8 bases from J, leaving 13 bases between. Germline V lookup: CDR1 SEHNR, CDR2 FQNEAQ (reference sequence). This CDR3 contains 15 residues. CDR3 nucleotide sequence: TGTGCCAGCAGCTTACAATCCGTGCACCATTCACCCCTCCACTTT. This codes for CASSLQSVHHSPLHF.

This chain joins TRBV6-6 and TRBJ2-2; D unresolved. Trimming removed 8 bases from V and 0 bases from J, with 10 bases in between. The CDR3 covers 14 residues. From germline, CDR1 is MNHNY and CDR2 SVGAGI (reference sequence). CDR3 nucleotides: TGTGCCAGCTCATGGGATACGAACACCGGGGAGCTGTTTTTT. Translated, it gives CASSWDTNTGELFF.

The CDR3 spells CASSFTDTQYF. In DNA form, the CDR3 reads TGTGCCAGTAGTTTCACAGATACGCAGTATTTT. This chain connects TRBV19 to TRBJ2-3; D is unclear. The CDR3 runs to 11 residues. From germline, CDR1 is LNHDA and CDR2 SQIVND (reference sequence). V gave up 5 bases and J gave up 2 bases, with 2 bases separating them.

This chain connects TRBV29-1 to TRBJ2-3; the D call may be TRBD1 or TRBD2 (5 bases each). V dropped 5 bases and J dropped 6 bases, with 21 bases sitting between them. The CDR3 is made up of 15 amino acids. Germline V gene data show CDR1 as SQVTM and CDR2 as ANQGSEA. CDR3 sequence: CSVQTGTQEVDTQYF. The DNA of the CDR3 is TGCAGCGTTCAAACCGGGACCCAGGAGGTGGATACGCAGTATTTT.

V and J are TRBV5-1 and TRBJ2-7; 9 nucleotides align to TRBD1. The CDR3 extends over 15 amino acids. Germline V gene sequence: CDR1 SGHRS, CDR2 YFSETQ. The trim removed 0 bases at V and 3 bases at J, leaving 4 bases unmatched. The DNA of the CDR3 is TGCGCCAGCAGCTTGGAGGCGACAGGGGGCTACGAGCAGTACTTC. It encodes CASSLEATGGYEQYF.

The chain recombines TRBV4-2 with TRBJ2-3, with D perhaps matching TRBD1 (6 bases). Germline CDR1 and CDR2: LGHNA and YNFKEQ. This CDR3 spans 16 amino acids. Trimming left V 1 base short and J 4 bases short, with 15 bases between. Here the CDR3 reads CASSQALRGGADTQYF. For the CDR3, the DNA is TGTGCCAGCAGCCAAGCCCTCAGGGGCGGCGCAGATACGCAGTATTTT.

V is TRBV20-1 and J is TRBJ2-2; 8 bases are a match to TRBD2. Germline V gives CDR1 DFQATT, CDR2 SNEGSKA (reference sequence). The V and J ends lost 3 bases and 6 bases, in that order; junction bases with no gene match: 6. The CDR3 covers 14 residues. This chain's CDR3 is CSASATSVAGELFF. Here the CDR3 DNA reads TGCAGTGCTAGTGCGACTAGCGTAGCCGGGGAGCTGTTTTTT.

This chain links TRBV12-3 or TRBV12-4 with TRBJ1-4; D is possibly TRBD1 (6 bases). With 6 bases removed from V and 8 bases from J, the gap between germline ends came to 13 bases. This CDR3 contains 13 residues. Written as DNA, the CDR3 is TGTGCCAGCAGCCGTCAGGGGCGCGAAAAACTGTTTTTT. It encodes CASSRQGREKLFF.

The chain has TRBV7-2 and TRBJ2-1; D ambiguous. The CDR3 is made up of 15 amino acids. V shed 7 bases and J shed 0 bases, with 13 bases lying between them. Germline V gene data show CDR1 as SGHTA and CDR2 as FQGNSA. Here the CDR3 DNA reads TGTGCCAGCATGCTAAGGTACCGCTCCTACAATGAGCAGTTCTTC. Its translation is CASMLRYRSYNEQFF.

The chain couples TRBV4-1 to TRBJ2-7; no definite D call. Germline CDR1 MGHRA, CDR2 YSYEKL. The CDR3 spans 15 residues. Trimming left V 0 bases short and J 2 bases short, with 11 bases between. CDR3 protein: CASSQDGVSPYEQYF. CDR3 nucleotides: TGCGCCAGCAGCCAAGATGGCGTTAGTCCCTACGAGCAGTACTTC.

The genes are TRBV5-1 and TRBJ2-3; D unresolved. The germline V gene encodes CDR1 SGHRS and CDR2 YFSETQ. Trimming took off 1 base at V and 0 bases at J, with 12 bases between the two ends. This CDR3 comprises 16 residues. Here the CDR3 DNA reads TGCGCCAGCAGCTTGACTGCCGGATCTAGCACAGATACGCAGTATTTT. Translating gives CASSLTAGSSTDTQYF.

Of note for this clone: Other DNA sequences within the sample encode an identical CDR3. The genes are TRBV6-2 or TRBV6-3 and TRBJ2-1, with D hard to call. CDR1 is MNHEY and CDR2 is SVGEGT in the germline V gene. V was clipped by 2 bases and J by 3 bases, with 2 bases between them. The CDR3 has 12 residues. CDR3 bases: TGTGCCAGCAGTTACGGCTACAATGAGCAGTTCTTC. Its protein is CASSYGYNEQFF.

This clone was counted only a few times. The chain links TRBV6-5 to TRBJ1-1; 10 positions agree with TRBD1. The J segment lost 5 bases and the V segment lost 6 bases, leaving 9 bases of the junction unmatched. This CDR3 comprises 15 residues. The germline gives CDR1 MNHEY, CDR2 SVGAGI. As DNA, the CDR3 is TGTGCCAGCAGGTACAAAGGACAGGGGGTTACTGAAGCTTTCTTT. Protein: CASRYKGQGVTEAFF.

The chain recombines TRBV30 with TRBJ2-1; D perhaps matches TRBD2 (5 bases). Germline V CDR1 and CDR2: GTSNPN, SVGIG (reference sequence). This CDR3 is 16 amino acids long. Deletions cut 6 bases from V and 1 base from J, with 19 bases between. CDR3 in DNA: TGTGCCTGCGATCTCCGCGGGCCTCTTTCCTACAATGAGCAGTTCTTC. Protein sequence: CACDLRGPLSYNEQFF. The full variable domain, completed using reference TRBV30 and TRBJ2-1, is SQTIHQWPATLVQPVGSPLSLECTVEGTSNPNLYWYRQAAGRGLQLLFYSVGIGQISSEVPQNLSASRPQDRQFILSSKKLLLSDSGFYLCACDLRGPLSYNEQFFGPGTRLTVL.

The chain has TRBV19 and TRBJ1-5, with D possibly matching TRBD1 (5 bases). Germline lookup yields CDR1 LNHDA and CDR2 SQIVND (reference sequence). The CDR3 has 17 residues. The V end lost 3 bases, the J end lost 7 bases, and 22 bases lay between the germline ends. The DNA for the CDR3 is TGTGCCAGTAGTATCCTCAATGCAGCAGGGTCCGGCCAGCCCCAGCATTTT. Translating it yields CASSILNAAGSGQPQHF.

The chain carries TRBV10-3 and TRBJ2-7; D possibly matches TRBD1 or TRBD2 (5 bases each). Looked up from germline, CDR1 is ENHRY and CDR2 is SYGVKD. V lost 6 bases, J lost 2 bases, and 17 bases lay in between. This CDR3 is built from 15 residues. Here the CDR3 reads CAISTGTPLTYEQYF. The CDR3 coding sequence is TGTGCCATCAGCACCGGGACCCCTCTAACCTACGAGCAGTACTTC.

The chain links TRBV5-1 to TRBJ1-2; D is possibly TRBD1 (5 bases). CDR3 size: 16 residues. Germline CDR1 reads SGHRS; CDR2 reads YFSETQ. V lost 3 bases and J lost 3, with 18 bases in between. CDR3 region: CASSSPGPAPYYGYTF. CDR3 coding DNA: TGCGCCAGCAGCTCGCCGGGGCCCGCCCCATACTATGGCTACACCTTC.

This clone came up a few times. V is TRBV19 and J is TRBJ1-1; D is uncertain. V lost 8 bases and J lost 1, with 14 bases in between. Germline V gene lookup returns CDR1 LNHDA and CDR2 SQIVND (reference sequence). This CDR3 is built from 14 residues. This CDR3 is CASRFGQTNTEAFF. CDR3 nucleotide sequence: TGTGCCAGTCGTTTCGGGCAGACGAACACTGAAGCTTTCTTT.

In its sample, this clone was seen a few times. The chain joins TRBV7-9 to TRBJ2-1; unclear D gene. V was clipped by 2 bases and J by 4 bases, with 6 bases between them. This CDR3 has 13 residues. Germline V gene lookup returns CDR1 SEHNR and CDR2 FQNEAQ (reference sequence). The CDR3 region is CASSLLGYNEQFF. CDR3 bases: TGTGCCAGCAGCTTATTGGGGTACAATGAGCAGTTCTTC.

The J gene is TRBJ1-6, the V gene TRBV18; weak D call: TRBD1 (5 bases). V gave up 6 bases and J gave up 8 bases, with 11 bases separating them. In germline, CDR1 is KGHSH, CDR2 LQKENI. This CDR3 has 13 amino acids. The CDR3 bases are TGTGCCAGCTCTCCGACAGTAGATTCACCCCTCCACTTT. Residues: CASSPTVDSPLHF.

This chain connects TRBV5-6 to TRBJ2-1, with 14 nucleotides matching TRBD2. In germline, CDR1 is SGHDT, CDR2 YYEEEE. With 1 base clipped from V and 9 bases from J, the junction kept 6 bases outside the gene matches. The length of the CDR3 is 16 residues. The CDR3 DNA reads as TGTGCCAGCAGCTTGACGGGACTAGCGGGAGCGGTTGAGCAGTTCTTC. Protein sequence: CASSLTGLAGAVEQFF.

This chain joins TRBV7-2 and TRBJ2-5; 7 bases align to TRBD1. This CDR3 is built from 13 residues. J gave up 2 bases and V 4 bases, and 1 base lay outside the gene matches. Germline V CDR1 and CDR2: SGHTA, FQGNSA. The CDR3 DNA reads as TGTGCCAGCAGCTGGGACAGACAAGAGACCCAGTACTTC. The encoded protein is CASSWDRQETQYF.

The gene calls are TRBV15 and TRBJ1-5, with a possible D match to TRBD1 (6 bases). V was pared by 1 base and J by 2 bases, with 21 bases between. Germline V gene sequence: CDR1 LNHNV, CDR2 YYDKDF (reference sequence). The CDR3 consists of 19 residues. CDR3 nucleotides: TGTGCCACCAGCAGAGCAGGGAGCCGGGGGAAGGGGGGCAATCAGCCCCAGCATTTT. Encoded protein: CATSRAGSRGKGGNQPQHF.

V usage is TRBV28 and J usage is TRBJ2-7; 8 nucleotides match TRBD2. The trim removed 5 bases at V and 4 bases at J, leaving 13 bases unmatched. This CDR3 has 16 residues. Germline V gene sequence: CDR1 MDHEN, CDR2 SYDVKM. CDR3 DNA: TGTGCCAGCAGTGCCCGGGGGGGCTTAGCTCCTTACGAGCAGTACTTC. It encodes CASSARGGLAPYEQYF.

The V gene is TRBV7-2, the J gene TRBJ2-3; D might be TRBD1 (5 bases). The V and J ends lost 5 bases and 6 bases respectively, with 18 bases between them. Looked up from germline, CDR1 is SGHTA and CDR2 is FQGNSA. The CDR3 is made up of 15 amino acids. Here the CDR3 DNA reads TGTGCCAGCAGCCTGCTAGGGCAGGGCGTCGATACGCAGTATTTT. It specifies CASSLLGQGVDTQYF. Full variable domain (missing parts from reference TRBV7-2 and TRBJ2-3): GAGVSQSPSNKVTEKGKDVELRCDPISGHTALYWYRQSLGQGLEFLIYFQGNSAPDKSGLPSDRFSAERTGGSVSTLTIQRTQQEDSAVYLCASSLLGQGVDTQYFGPGTRLTVL.

The rearrangement joins TRBV28 to TRBJ1-5; D is ambiguous. The CDR3 is 14 residues long. In germline, CDR1 is MDHEN, CDR2 SYDVKM. The V end was cut by 6 bases, the J end by 4 bases, with 13 bases between. The CDR3 DNA reads TGTGCCAGCAGCCCCGTTAGAGGGAATCAGCCCCAGCATTTT. Translating it yields CASSPVRGNQPQHF.

V and J are TRBV27 and TRBJ2-7; 12 positions match TRBD1. The CDR3 spans 14 residues. V gave up 6 bases and J gave up 6 bases; unmatched junction bases: 6. In germline, CDR1 is MNHEY, CDR2 SMNVEV (reference sequence). DNA for the CDR3: TGTGCCAGCAGGCCGAGGGACAGGGGGCTCGAGCAGTACTTC. Translated, it gives CASRPRDRGLEQYF.

The chain links TRBV29-1 to TRBJ2-1; D is perhaps TRBD2 (5 bases). V was cut by 7 bases and J by 0 bases, with 10 bases left in between. CDR1 SQVTM and CDR2 ANQGSEA come from the germline V gene. The CDR3 length is 13 residues. CDR3 loop: CSAGETSYNEQFF. The CDR3 DNA reads TGCAGCGCTGGGGAGACCTCCTACAATGAGCAGTTCTTC.

This clone was seen a single time. This rearrangement joins TRBV15 to TRBJ1-4, with 7 bases lining up with TRBD1. The V gene's germline CDR1 is LNHNV and CDR2 YYDKDF (reference sequence). This CDR3 is 16 amino acids long. With V trimmed by 2 bases and J by 8 bases, 11 bases remained unmatched. The DNA of the CDR3 is TGTGCCACCAGCAGATCTAGGGGGCGCGGGGGGGAAAAACTGTTTTTT. Translation gives CATSRSRGRGGEKLFF.